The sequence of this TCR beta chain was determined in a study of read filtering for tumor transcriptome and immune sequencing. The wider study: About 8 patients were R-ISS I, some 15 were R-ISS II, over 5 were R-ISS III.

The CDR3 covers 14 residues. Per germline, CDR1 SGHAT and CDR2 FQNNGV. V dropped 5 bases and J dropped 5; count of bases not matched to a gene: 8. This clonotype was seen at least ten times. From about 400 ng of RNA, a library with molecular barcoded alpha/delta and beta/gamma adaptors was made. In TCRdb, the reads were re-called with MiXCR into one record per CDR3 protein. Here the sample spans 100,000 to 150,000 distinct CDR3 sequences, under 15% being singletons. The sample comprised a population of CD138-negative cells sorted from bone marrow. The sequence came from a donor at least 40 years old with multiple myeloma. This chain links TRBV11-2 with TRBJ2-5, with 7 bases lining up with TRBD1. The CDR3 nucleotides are TGTGCCAGCAGCCCACAGGGGCGCCTGGAGACCCAGTACTTC. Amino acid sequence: CASSPQGRLETQYF.